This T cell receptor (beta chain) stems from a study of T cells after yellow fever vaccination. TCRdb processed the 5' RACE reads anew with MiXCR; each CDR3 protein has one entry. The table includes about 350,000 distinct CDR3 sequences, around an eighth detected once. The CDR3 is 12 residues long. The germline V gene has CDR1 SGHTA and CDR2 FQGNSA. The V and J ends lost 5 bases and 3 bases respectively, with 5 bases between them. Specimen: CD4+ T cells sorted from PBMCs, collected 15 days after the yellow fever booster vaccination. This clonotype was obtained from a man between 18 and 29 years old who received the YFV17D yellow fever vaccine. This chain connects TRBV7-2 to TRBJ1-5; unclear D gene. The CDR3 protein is CASSAINQPQHF. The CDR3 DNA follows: TGTGCCAGCAGCGCGATCAATCAGCCCCAGCATTTT. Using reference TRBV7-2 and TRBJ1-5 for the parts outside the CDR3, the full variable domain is GAGVSQSPSNKVTEKGKDVELRCDPISGHTALYWYRQSLGQGLEFLIYFQGNSAPDKSGLPSDRFSAERTGGSVSTLTIQRTQQEDSAVYLCASSAINQPQHFGDGTRLSIL.